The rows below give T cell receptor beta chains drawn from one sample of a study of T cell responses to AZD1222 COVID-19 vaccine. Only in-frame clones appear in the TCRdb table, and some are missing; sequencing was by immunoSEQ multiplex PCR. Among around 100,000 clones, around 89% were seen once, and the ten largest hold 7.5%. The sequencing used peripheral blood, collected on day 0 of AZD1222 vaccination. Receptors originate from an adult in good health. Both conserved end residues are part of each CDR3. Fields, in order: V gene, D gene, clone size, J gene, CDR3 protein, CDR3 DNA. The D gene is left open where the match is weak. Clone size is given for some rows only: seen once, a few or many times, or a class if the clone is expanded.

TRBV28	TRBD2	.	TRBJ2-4	CASCKAGVYIQYF	TGTGCCAGCTGTAAAGCGGGAGTGTACATTCAGTACTTC
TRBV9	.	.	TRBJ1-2	CASSVDSSGGTGYTF	TGTGCCAGCAGCGTAGACAGTTCCGGCGGCACTGGCTACACCTTC
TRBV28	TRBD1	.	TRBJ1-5	CASSRGTGDHQPQHF	TGTGCCAGCAGCCGCGGGACAGGGGACCATCAGCCCCAGCATTTT
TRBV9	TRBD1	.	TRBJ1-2	CASSVEWGTGSGYTF	TGTGCCAGCAGCGTAGAATGGGGGACAGGGTCTGGCTACACCTTC
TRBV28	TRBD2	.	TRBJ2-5	CASSLGAGGLQETQYF	TGTGCCAGCAGTTTGGGTGCGGGGGGATTGCAAGAGACCCAGTACTTC
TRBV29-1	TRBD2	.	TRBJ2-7	CSVGYHRTSGQTYEQYF	TGCAGCGTTGGCTACCACCGCACTAGCGGCCAGACCTACGAGCAGTACTTC
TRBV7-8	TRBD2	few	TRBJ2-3	CASSLQGQGGLAGVTDTQYF	TGTGCCAGCAGCTTACAGGGACAGGGGGGACTAGCGGGAGTCACGGATACGCAGTATTTT
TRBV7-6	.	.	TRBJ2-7	CASSPDPGTHEQYF	TGTGCCAGCAGCCCCGACCCGGGAACCCACGAGCAGTACTTC
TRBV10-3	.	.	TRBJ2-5	CAISGGPRETQYF	TGTGCCATCAGTGGGGGCCCACGAGAGACCCAGTACTTC
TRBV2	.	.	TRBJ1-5	CASSPRNQPQHF	TGTGCCAGCAGCCCCAGGAATCAGCCCCAGCATTTT
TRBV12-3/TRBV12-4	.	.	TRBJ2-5	CASSFLQETQYF	TGTGCCAGCAGTTTTCTGCAAGAGACCCAGTACTTC
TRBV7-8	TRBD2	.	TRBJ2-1	CASSPEGAGGLYNEQFF	TGTGCCAGCAGCCCAGAGGGAGCGGGAGGGCTCTACAATGAGCAGTTCTTC
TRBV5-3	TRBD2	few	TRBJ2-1	CARSLVQRDHNEQFF	TGTGCCAGAAGCTTGGTCCAGCGGGACCATAATGAGCAGTTCTTC
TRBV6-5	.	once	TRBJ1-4	CASTSGGGIGEKLFF	TGTGCCAGCACCTCCGGTGGGGGGATAGGTGAAAAACTGTTTTTT
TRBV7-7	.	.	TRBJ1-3	CASSSPYSSGNSGNTIYF	TGTGCTAGCAGCTCCCCCTACTCTTCAGGAAACTCTGGAAACACCATATATTTT
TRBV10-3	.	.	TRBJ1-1	CAIKAGFNTEAFF	TGTGCCATCAAAGCCGGTTTTAACACTGAAGCTTTCTTT
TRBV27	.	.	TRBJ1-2	CASSRKSGNYGYTF	TGTGCCAGCAGTCGAAAATCGGGGAACTATGGCTACACCTTC